The sample holds one count of the clone carrying this TCR beta chain. The data were produced by immunoSEQ multiplex PCR, yet TCRdb's version contains in-frame clones alone and is incomplete. The data show about 250,000 clones, about 83% seen once. The CDR3 runs to 15 residues. V was cut by 0 bases and J by 1 base, with 8 bases left in between. Germline CDR1 reads MNHEY; CDR2 reads SMNVEV (reference sequence). This record comes from a study of blood T cell repertoires in COVID-19. The wider study: COVID-19 samples, acute and convalescent, were from the United States, Italy and Spain. Sources were T cells, B-cell-depleted T cells, or PBMCs; the material itself was cDNA or gDNA.

The sample consisted of peripheral blood. The sequence was collected from a human donor in a cohort sampled during active COVID-19. The gene calls are TRBV27 and TRBJ2-3, with D possibly TRBD1 on 6 matching bases. The CDR3 sequence is CASSLSGQRTDTQYF. In DNA form, the CDR3 reads TGTGCCAGCAGTTTATCGGGACAACGCACAGATACGCAGTATTTT.